The 4 T cell receptor beta chains listed next were all sequenced from one sample in a study of shared clonotypes between healthy human individuals. Assay used: immunoSEQ multiplex PCR; TCRdb lists only in-frame clones, some missing. The table has about 1,900,000 clones, roughly 95% seen once. The naive CD8 subset, CD45RO-negative cells positively selected for CCR7, excluded terminally differentiated effector memory CD45RA+ cells. Sequencing was performed on naive CD8+ T cells sorted from blood. The receptor set was obtained from a man between 18 and 29 years old in good health.

The DNA of the CDR3 is TGTGCCAGCAGTGAGGAGGGCCGGTACGAGCAGTACTTC. Protein sequence: CASSEEGRYEQYF. The chain is built from TRBV2 and TRBJ2-7; D is perhaps TRBD2 (6 bases). Trimming pared 3 bases from V and 4 bases from J, leaving 10 bases between. The CDR3 runs to 13 residues. Per the germline V gene, CDR1 is SNHLY and CDR2 is FYNNEI.

The chain combines TRBV6-5 with TRBJ1-5, with D perhaps matching TRBD1 (6 bases). Germline V lookup: CDR1 MNHEY, CDR2 SVGAGI. V lost 5 bases and J lost 4, with 9 bases in between. This CDR3 is 13 amino acids long. The CDR3 bases are TGTGCCAGCAGTGCAGGGGATAATCAGCCCCAGCATTTT. This encodes CASSAGDNQPQHF.

In the case of this clone: At the DNA level, this CDR3 is encoded by other sequences in the same sample as well. V is TRBV27 and J is TRBJ1-4, with a tentative D call TRBD1 (6 bases). In germline, CDR1 is MNHEY, CDR2 SMNVEV (reference sequence). The CDR3 spans 14 residues. The V end lost 3 bases, the J end lost 8 bases, and 13 bases lay between the germline ends. CDR3 in DNA: TGTGCCAGCAGTTTGGGGGGGCTCGGAGAAAAACTGTTTTTT. It is translated as CASSLGGLGEKLFF.

The genes are TRBV6-1 and TRBJ2-1; TRBD2 matches 12 bases. The V gene end was trimmed by 6 bases and the J gene end by 6 bases; junction bases not matched to a gene: 3. The CDR3 runs to 14 residues. Germline V lookup: CDR1 MNHNS, CDR2 SASEGT. This CDR3 reads CASSLTSGGNEQFF. CDR3 bases: TGTGCCAGCAGCTTGACTAGCGGGGGCAATGAGCAGTTCTTC.